Below are 31 T cell receptor beta chains sequenced from a single sample in a study of blood T cells in healthy people across ages. Together with a sample-barcoded 5' primer, a J-beta primer mix was included in a second PCR lasting about 7 to 12 cycles. MiXCR, run by TCRdb on the 5' RACE reads, gives a single entry per CDR3 protein. The sample consists of 720,000 or so distinct CDR3 sequences, 40% to 50% of them appearing once. The sequencing sample was made of blood. These receptor sequences come from a man older than 75 in good health.

V gene TRBV7-9 combines with J gene TRBJ2-5; the match to TRBD1 covers 8 bases. Germline V gene sequence: CDR1 SEHNR, CDR2 FQNEAQ (reference sequence). After removal of 5 bases from V and 11 bases from J, the junction contained 16 bases not matched to a gene. The CDR3 consists of 15 residues. The CDR3 spells CASSRTGGHYNEQYF. CDR3 DNA sequence: TGTGCCAGCAGCCGAACAGGGGGTCACTACAATGAGCAGTACTTC.

This clonotype was counted ten times or more. The rearrangement joins TRBV15 to TRBJ2-4; possibly TRBD2 for D (6 bases). Trimming took 5 bases from V and 6 from J, leaving 11 bases between them. Germline V lookup: CDR1 LNHNV, CDR2 YYDKDF (reference sequence). The CDR3 has 13 amino acids. The CDR3 region has the DNA TGTGCCACCAGCTCGACTAGTGGAAACATTCAGTACTTC. Translated: CATSSTSGNIQYF.

This clonotype was picked up a small number of times. V gene TRBV20-1 combines with J gene TRBJ2-4; 12 positions match TRBD2. The end of the DNA is better explained by TRBJ2-5, so the J call may be wrong. The CDR3 extends over 16 amino acids. From germline, CDR1 is DFQATT and CDR2 SNEGSKA (reference sequence). CDR3 coding DNA: TGCAGTGCTAGAGTGACTAGCGGGGGTACTCAAGAGACCCAGTACTTC. It encodes CSARVTSGGTQETQYF.

The chain joins TRBV27 to TRBJ2-1, with 7 bases fitting TRBD2. After removal of 6 bases from V and 3 bases from J, the junction contained 8 bases not matched to a gene. This CDR3 spans 15 amino acids. Germline loops: CDR1 MNHEY, CDR2 SMNVEV (reference sequence). The CDR3 DNA reads as TGTGCCAGCAGACGTCCCGGGACTATCTACAATGAGCAGTTCTTC. Translation: CASRRPGTIYNEQFF.

In its sample, this clonotype was seen a few times. The V and J genes are TRBV6-2 or TRBV6-3 and TRBJ2-5, with D possibly matching TRBD2 (6 bases). The J call may not be correct, given that the DNA end is closer to TRBJ2-7. Germline-derived CDR1 and CDR2 are MNHEY and SVGEGT. CDR3 length: 14 residues. The CDR3 nucleotides are TGTGCCAGCAGGGTAATATTAGCTAGCGTCGAGCAGTACTTC. Its translation: CASRVILASVEQYF.

With regard to this clonotype: Given a much more abundant clone one base away, this may be a read error. The chain employs TRBV6-2 or TRBV6-3 and TRBJ2-5, with 8 nucleotides matching TRBD2. The trim removed 6 bases at V and 3 bases at J, leaving 3 bases unmatched. The CDR3 totals 13 residues. Germline V gives CDR1 MNHEY, CDR2 SVGEGT. CDR3 sequence (DNA): TGTGCCAGCAGAGTACTAGCGGAAGAGACCCAGTACTTC. Amino acids: CASRVLAEETQYF.

The chain couples TRBV6-6 to TRBJ2-3; D might be TRBD2 (5 bases). V was cut by 6 bases and J by 5 bases, with 21 bases left in between. CDR3 length: 16 residues. The germline gives CDR1 MNHNY, CDR2 SVGAGI (reference sequence). In DNA form, the CDR3 reads TGTGCCAGCAGGCCCTCCGTAGTAGGGAGTGGAGATACGCAGTATTTT. Its translation: CASRPSVVGSGDTQYF.

This chain links TRBV2 with TRBJ2-7; 7 bases are shared with TRBD2. The germline CDR1 and CDR2 sequences are SNHLY and FYNNEI. Trimming cost V 3 bases and J 0 bases; bases outside gene matches: 5. The CDR3 is 15 amino acids. The CDR3 region is CASSEGGILSYEQYF. Here the CDR3 DNA reads TGTGCCAGCAGTGAGGGGGGGATCCTCTCCTACGAGCAGTACTTC.

To note about this clonotype: An end of the junction differs from the germline gene, which may be a read error. The rearrangement joins TRBV6-2 or TRBV6-3 to TRBJ1-2, with D possibly TRBD1 on 6 matching bases. The CDR3 runs to 13 residues. The germline V gene encodes CDR1 MNHEY and CDR2 SVGEGT. The CDR3 protein is CASSDSSGEGYTF. The CDR3 DNA is TGTGCCAGCAGTGACTCGTCAGGGGAAGGCTACACCTTC.

The sample holds one count of this clonotype. One end of the junction fails to match germline, which may point to a read error. The chain uses TRBV7-2 and TRBJ2-3; 8 positions agree with TRBD2. Germline CDR1 reads SGHTA; CDR2 reads FQGNSA. CDR3 length equals 14 residues. For the CDR3, the DNA is TGTGCCAGCAGCCTTAGCGGGACCACAGAGACGCAGTATTTT. As protein: CASSLSGTTETQYF.

Comment on this clonotype: Sequence at one end of the junction differs from germline and may be a read error. The chain has TRBV7-2 and TRBJ2-7; 8 positions agree with TRBD2. The end of the DNA aligns better with TRBJ2-5, so the J call may be wrong. The CDR3 sequence is 15 residues long. CDR1 is SGHTA, CDR2 FQGNSA, per germline. CDR3 region: CASIPVGLAQGTQYF. Written as DNA, the CDR3 is TGTGCCAGCATCCCCGTCGGACTAGCCCAAGGGACCCAGTACTTC.

This clonotype was counted many times. The chain recombines TRBV18 with TRBJ2-5; D may be TRBD1 (6 bases). The V gene's germline CDR1 is KGHSH and CDR2 LQKENI. V was cut by 5 bases and J by 4 bases, with 20 bases left in between. The CDR3 contains 16 residues. In DNA, the CDR3 is TGTGCCAGCTCATCCTCACAGGGTTCTTGGTCAGAGACCCAGTACTTC. This encodes CASSSSQGSWSETQYF.

This clonotype was picked up many times. J is TRBJ2-5 and V is TRBV12-3 or TRBV12-4; D assignment may be TRBD1 or TRBD2 (5 bases each). The ends were cut back, 5 bases at V and 4 bases at J, with 11 bases in the middle. The CDR3 totals 13 residues. CDR3: CASSRDLGETQYF. The CDR3 DNA follows: TGTGCCAGCAGTCGGGACCTGGGAGAGACCCAGTACTTC.

This clonotype has more than one count but fewer than ten. The chain has TRBV2 and TRBJ2-1; D possibly uses TRBD1 or TRBD2 (5 bases each). The CDR3 totals 15 residues. Germline V lookup: CDR1 SNHLY, CDR2 FYNNEI. V was shortened by 6 bases and J by 3 bases, with 15 bases between the two germline ends. CDR3 residues: CASRIEVRGYNEQFF. The CDR3 DNA is TGTGCCAGCAGGATAGAAGTGAGGGGCTACAATGAGCAGTTCTTC. Full variable domain (outside the CDR3, taken from reference TRBV2 and TRBJ2-1): EPEVTQTPSHQVTQMGQEVILRCVPISNHLYFYWYRQILGQKVEFLVSFYNNEISEKSEIFDDQFSVERPDGSNFTLKIRSTKLEDSAMYFCASRIEVRGYNEQFFGPGTRLTVL.

This chain links TRBV2 with TRBJ1-1; no clear D gene. V was pared by 2 bases and J by 0 bases, with 13 bases between. In germline, CDR1 is SNHLY, CDR2 FYNNEI. The CDR3 has 16 residues. The CDR3: CASSERADTMNTEAFF. The CDR3 DNA reads as TGTGCCAGCAGTGAACGGGCAGATACAATGAACACTGAAGCTTTCTTT.

This clonotype has just a few counts. The CDR3 region has the DNA TGTGCCAGCTCACCACTAAGCGGGAGTTACAATGAGCAGTTCTTC. The encoded protein is CASSPLSGSYNEQFF. The chain joins TRBV18 to TRBJ2-1, with TRBD2 matching 8 bases. This CDR3 is 15 amino acids long. CDR1 and CDR2 from the germline V gene are KGHSH and LQKENI. The junction had 3 bases not matched to a gene; V was cut back by 1 base and J by 4 bases.

The chain employs TRBV5-1 and TRBJ2-3; TRBD1 agrees at 9 bases. This CDR3 region has 17 residues. Germline V lookup: CDR1 SGHRS, CDR2 YFSETQ. J lost 3 bases, V lost 2 bases, and 10 bases had no gene match. The CDR3 sequence: CASSLMGTGSMTDTQYF. The CDR3 bases are TGCGCCAGCAGCTTAATGGGGACAGGGAGTATGACAGATACGCAGTATTTT.

This clonotype has more than one count but fewer than ten. The chain is built from TRBV7-2 and TRBJ2-3; 7 bases agree with TRBD2. CDR1 is SGHTA, CDR2 FQGNSA, per germline. The junction had 8 bases not matched to a gene; V was cut back by 4 bases and J by 1 base. This CDR3 comprises 16 residues. This CDR3 reads CASSSKAGWRTDTQYF. CDR3 DNA: TGTGCCAGCAGCTCAAAAGCGGGGTGGCGCACAGATACGCAGTATTTT.

The CDR3 bases are TGCGCCAGCAGCCAGGGGGCTCGCTATGGCTACACCTTC. It translates to CASSQGARYGYTF. The chain uses TRBV4-3 and TRBJ1-2, with D possibly matching TRBD1 (6 bases). Between the trimmed V and J ends, which lost 3 bases and 4 bases, there was a span of 9 bases. Germline loops: CDR1 LGHNA, CDR2 YSLEER. CDR3 size: 13 residues.

The chain links TRBV29-1 to TRBJ2-7; D gene unclear. The CDR3 length is 13 residues. The germline gives CDR1 SQVTM, CDR2 ANQGSEA. V dropped 6 bases and J dropped 7 bases, with 19 bases sitting between them. The CDR3 sequence: CSVKMQPGEEQYF. DNA for the CDR3: TGCAGCGTAAAAATGCAACCAGGTGAAGAGCAGTACTTC.

The genes are TRBV18 and TRBJ2-5, with 11 positions matching TRBD1. The CDR3 covers 17 residues. The germline V gene encodes CDR1 KGHSH and CDR2 LQKENI. The V and J ends lost 4 bases and 13 bases, in that order; junction bases with no gene match: 20. CDR3: CASSRGQGARLAGFPYF. CDR3 bases: TGTGCCAGCTCACGAGGACAGGGGGCGAGACTAGCAGGATTTCCGTACTTC.

The chain has TRBV29-1 and TRBJ2-1, with D possibly TRBD1 on 9 matching bases. V was clipped by 2 bases and J by 4 bases, with 15 bases between them. In germline, CDR1 is SQVTM, CDR2 ANQGSEA. The CDR3 covers 15 residues. CDR3 coding DNA: TGCAGCGTTGAACGGGGGGGGACAGGGTACAATGAGCAGTTCTTC. Its translation is CSVERGGTGYNEQFF.

This clonotype has ten or more counts. The CDR3 nucleotides read TGTGCTAGTGGTTTGGAACGCACAGGGGGGAATGAGCAGTTCTTC. Amino acid sequence: CASGLERTGGNEQFF. The gene calls are TRBV12-5 and TRBJ2-1; 8 bases agree with TRBD1. The CDR3 runs to 15 residues. The V and J ends lost 1 base and 7 bases, in that order; junction bases with no gene match: 6. Germline CDR1 and CDR2: LGHNT and FRNRAP.

The chain is built from TRBV4-3 and TRBJ2-3, with TRBD2 matching 8 bases. V gave up 1 base and J gave up 5 bases; unmatched junction bases: 8. This CDR3 spans 16 amino acids. The germline CDR1 and CDR2 sequences are LGHNA and YSLEER. The CDR3 sequence is CASSQGSRGGQDTQYF. The CDR3 nucleotides read TGCGCCAGCAGCCAAGGGTCCCGGGGGGGACAAGATACGCAGTATTTT.

The CDR3 loop is CASSLRDILQGETQYF. In DNA, the CDR3 is TGTGCCAGCAGCTTGAGGGACATCCTACAGGGAGAGACCCAGTACTTC. J is TRBJ2-5 and V is TRBV7-8, with D maybe TRBD1 (6 bases). This CDR3 region has 16 residues. The V gene's germline CDR1 is SGHVS and CDR2 FQNEAQ. The V end was cut by 3 bases, the J end by 4 bases, with 18 bases between.

The genes are TRBV7-2 and TRBJ2-2; a possible D gene is TRBD2 (6 bases). The CDR3 loop spans 17 amino acids. The germline V gene has CDR1 SGHTA and CDR2 FQGNSA. Trimming removed 5 bases at V and 5 bases at J, with 21 bases between. CDR3 coding DNA: TGTGCCAGCAGCCCCGGCTCGTATGGACTAAAGACCGGGGAGCTGTTTTTT. This sequence encodes CASSPGSYGLKTGELFF. The full variable domain, with the rest looked up from reference TRBV7-2 and TRBJ2-2, is GAGVSQSPSNKVTEKGKDVELRCDPISGHTALYWYRQSLGQGLEFLIYFQGNSAPDKSGLPSDRFSAERTGGSVSTLTIQRTQQEDSAVYLCASSPGSYGLKTGELFFGEGSRLTVL.

The genes are TRBV20-1 and TRBJ2-3, with a weak D call TRBD1 (5 bases). The germline gives CDR1 DFQATT, CDR2 SNEGSKA (reference sequence). The CDR3 extends over 16 amino acids. V gave up 5 bases and J gave up 4 bases, with 22 bases separating them. The CDR3 spells CSAPPDGQGKADTQYF. Written as DNA, the CDR3 is TGCAGTGCTCCCCCCGACGGGCAGGGTAAGGCAGATACGCAGTATTTT.

The chain uses TRBV4-1 and TRBJ1-1; a possible D gene is TRBD1 (6 bases). The CDR3 consists of 14 residues. Germline V gene data show CDR1 as MGHRA and CDR2 as YSYEKL. Trimming stripped 2 bases from V and 4 bases from J, with 11 bases between. Here the CDR3 reads CASSQPTGFTEAFF. The CDR3 DNA reads as TGCGCCAGCAGCCAACCAACAGGGTTCACTGAAGCTTTCTTT.

Ten or more counts support this clonotype. The CDR3 sequence is CASRGTAEKLFF. CDR3 DNA: TGTGCCAGCAGGGGGACGGCTGAAAAACTGTTTTTT. The chain is built from TRBV12-3 or TRBV12-4 and TRBJ1-4; a possible D gene is TRBD1 (5 bases). The ends were cut back, 6 bases at V and 7 bases at J, with 9 bases in the middle. CDR3 length: 12 residues.

On this clonotype: It may be a read error: a sequence one base away is much more abundant. The final CDR3 position lacks the conserved phenylalanine or tryptophan, pointing to a likely read error. CDR3 in amino acids: CASSGSGNQPQHY. The CDR3 DNA sequence: TGTGCCAGCAGTGGCTCGGGCAATCAGCCCCAGCATTAT. The chain joins TRBV25-1 to TRBJ1-5; D remains ambiguous. CDR3 length: 13 residues. The V and J ends lost 4 bases and 2 bases respectively, with 6 bases between them. CDR1 and CDR2 (germline): MGHDK, SYGVNS.

The chain has TRBV6-2 or TRBV6-3 and TRBJ2-5; 7 nucleotides align to TRBD1. The trim removed 6 bases at V and 5 bases at J, leaving 6 bases unmatched. The CDR3 loop spans 13 amino acids. Germline CDR1 reads MNHEY; CDR2 reads SVGEGT. Written as DNA, the CDR3 is TGTGCCAGCAGAACAGGGGCCCGGGAGACCCAGTACTTC. This encodes CASRTGARETQYF.